This TCR beta chain stems from a study of spatial heterogeneity in lung cancer. Looking at the study overall: Detected sequences consistently included more beta-chain ones than alpha-chain ones. Raw-read counts averaged over ten per unique TCR and UMI combination.

Time point noted: sample taken at primary tumor resection. Whole RNA, isolated from tumor, nontumor lung or frozen PBMC, was sequenced without prior sorting. V shed 4 bases and J 4 bases; nucleotides not matched to a gene: 7. Germline CDR1 SNHLY, CDR2 FYNNEI. The CDR3 has 16 amino acids. Unique molecular identifiers tagged every individual TCR cDNA molecule. Each CDR3 protein is one row after TCRdb ran MiXCR on the 5' RACE reads. The sample consists of 15,000 to 20,000 distinct CDR3 sequences, about a fifth of them appearing once. The chain employs TRBV2 and TRBJ2-6, with 7 bases matching TRBD1. This TCR derives from a female donor with early-stage non-small cell lung cancer. The input for sequencing was PBMCs, taken at surgery. The CDR3 DNA reads TGTGCCAGCAGTGCTACAGGGGCCTCCGGGGCCAACGTCCTGACTTTC. Its protein product is CASSATGASGANVLTF. Full variable domain (outside the CDR3, taken from reference TRBV2 and TRBJ2-6): EPEVTQTPSHQVTQMGQEVILRCVPISNHLYFYWYRQILGQKVEFLVSFYNNEISEKSEIFDDQFSVERPDGSNFTLKIRSTKLEDSAMYFCASSATGASGANVLTFGAGSRLTVL.